This record covers a single T cell receptor (beta chain). The data were produced by immunoSEQ multiplex PCR, yet TCRdb's version contains in-frame clones alone and is incomplete. The sample lists around 340,000 clones, roughly 90% occurring once. The record originates from a study of blood T cell repertoires in COVID-19. Germline V gives CDR1 KGHSH, CDR2 LQKENI. The CDR3 contains 16 residues. Between the trimmed V and J ends, which lost 1 base and 3 bases, there was a span of 16 bases. Sample: PBMCs or T cells enriched from blood (not recorded which). This chain joins TRBV18 and TRBJ2-7, with D possibly being TRBD2 (5 bases). The source is a woman in her thirties who had been exposed to COVID-19. CDR3 nucleotides: TGTGCCAGCTCACCACGTACGGACGGAGGAAGCTACGAGCAGTACTTC. This codes for CASSPRTDGGSYEQYF. Full variable domain (rest looked up from reference TRBV18 and TRBJ2-7): NAGVMQNPRHLVRRRGQEARLRCSPMKGHSHVYWYRQLPEEGLKFMVYLQKENIIDESGMPKERFSAEFPKEGPSILRIQQVVRGDSAAYFCASSPRTDGGSYEQYFGPGTRLTVT.